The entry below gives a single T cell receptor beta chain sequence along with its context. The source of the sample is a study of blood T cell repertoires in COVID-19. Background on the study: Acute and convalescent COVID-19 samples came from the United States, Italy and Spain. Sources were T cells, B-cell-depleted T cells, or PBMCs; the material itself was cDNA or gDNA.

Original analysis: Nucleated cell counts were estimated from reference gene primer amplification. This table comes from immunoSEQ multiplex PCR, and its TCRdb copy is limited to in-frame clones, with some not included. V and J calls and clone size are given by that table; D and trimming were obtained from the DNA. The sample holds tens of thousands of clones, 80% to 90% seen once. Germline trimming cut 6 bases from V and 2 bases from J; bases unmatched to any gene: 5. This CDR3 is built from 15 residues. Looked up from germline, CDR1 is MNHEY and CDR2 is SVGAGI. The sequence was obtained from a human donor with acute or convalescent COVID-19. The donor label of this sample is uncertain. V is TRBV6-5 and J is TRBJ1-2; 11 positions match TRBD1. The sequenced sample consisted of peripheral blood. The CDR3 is CASSYRDRGNYGYTF. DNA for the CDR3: TGTGCCAGCAGCTATCGGGACAGGGGGAACTATGGCTACACCTTC.